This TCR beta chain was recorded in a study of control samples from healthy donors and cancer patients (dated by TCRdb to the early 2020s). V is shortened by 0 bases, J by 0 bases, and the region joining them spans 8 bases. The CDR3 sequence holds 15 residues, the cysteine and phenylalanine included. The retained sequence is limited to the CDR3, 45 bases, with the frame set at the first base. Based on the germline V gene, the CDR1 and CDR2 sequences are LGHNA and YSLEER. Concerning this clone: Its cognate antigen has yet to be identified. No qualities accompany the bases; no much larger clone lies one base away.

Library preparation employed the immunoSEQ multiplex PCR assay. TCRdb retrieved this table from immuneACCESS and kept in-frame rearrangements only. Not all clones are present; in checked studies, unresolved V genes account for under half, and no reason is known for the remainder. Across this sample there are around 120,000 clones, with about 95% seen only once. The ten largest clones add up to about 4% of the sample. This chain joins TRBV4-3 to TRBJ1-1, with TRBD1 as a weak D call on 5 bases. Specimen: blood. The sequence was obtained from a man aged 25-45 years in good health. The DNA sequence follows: TGCGCCAGCAGCCAAGACGGGGCTATGAACACTGAAGCTTTCTTT. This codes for CASSQDGAMNTEAFF.